A selection of T cell receptor beta chains follows, all from one sample in a study of neoadjuvant anti-PD-1 for oral cavity cancer. Data came from immunoSEQ multiplex PCR; TCRdb stores just in-frame clones and leaves some out. The sample includes some 14,000 clones, about 61% of them seen just once. This sample comprised PBMCs, obtained after nivolumab (anti-PD-1) treatment. Receptor source: a person aged 35-79 years with oral cavity squamous cell carcinoma. CDR3s include the opening cysteine and the closing phenylalanine or tryptophan. Size values are once, few and many counts, or a class for expanded clones, and some rows have none.

j_call cdr3_length clone_size v_call cdr3_aa
TRBJ2-2 12 few TRBV6-1 CASSEAAGELFF
TRBJ2-5 12 . TRBV6-5 CASRDNGETQYF
TRBJ2-1 20 once TRBV5-1 CASSLVGSSAMSPDENEQFF
TRBJ1-1 15 . TRBV9 CASSGHGGRNTEAFF
TRBJ2-7 15 medium-sized TRBV5-6 CASSSLLAGSYEQYF
TRBJ2-2 17 . TRBV11-3 CASSLRQRGSSTGELFF
TRBJ2-1 15 . TRBV5-8 CASSLELAGKPHKFF
TRBJ2-2 13 . TRBV27 CASSRANTGELFF
TRBJ2-7 17 . TRBV10-3 CAISESRGRGGIYEQYF
TRBJ2-2 18 . TRBV11-2 CASSLDLGWGPDTGELFF
TRBJ2-7 14 . TRBV6-5 CASSRRQNSYEQYF
TRBJ2-3 16 . TRBV4-2 CASSQDLAGGTDTQYF
TRBJ1-5 12 . TRBV7-8 CASSPPGQPQHF
TRBJ1-1 13 . TRBV7-6 CASSSLGFTEAFF
TRBJ1-3 15 . TRBV7-9 CASSRDGSSGNTIYF
TRBJ2-1 18 . TRBV27 CASSLITPTGGSEREQFF
TRBJ1-1 14 . TRBV6-5 CASSYGTLVSEAFF
TRBJ1-1 14 few TRBV13 CASSLRGKGTEAFF
TRBJ2-2 16 . TRBV14 CASSHVRGRNTGELFF
TRBJ2-1 15 few TRBV30 CAWSAGTTPYNEQFF
TRBJ2-7 15 . TRBV9 CASSRGGVQGYEQYF
TRBJ2-5 13 . TRBV5-1 CASSLLPQETQYF
TRBJ2-7 16 few TRBV11-2 CASSLDQVLSSGEQYF
TRBJ2-5 13 few TRBV6-6 CASSERRGKTQYF
TRBJ2-7 14 . TRBV30 CAWSPGTGLYEQYF
TRBJ2-1 15 . TRBV27 CASTKREGTYNEQFF
TRBJ1-4 14 . TRBV2 CASSVQGFNEKLFF
TRBJ1-2 12 few TRBV6-5 CASSRGTYGYTF
TRBJ2-7 15 . TRBV5-4 CASSAPTSGSSEQYF
TRBJ1-3 16 few TRBV9 CASSTSAGYSGNTIYF
TRBJ2-2 16 . TRBV5-1 CASSGSRGVNTGELFF
TRBJ1-5 15 . TRBV9 CASSVEGGFNQPQHF
TRBJ2-2 15 . TRBV5-4 CASSYGQGNTGELFF
TRBJ2-7 14 . TRBV7-6 CASSPGLRSYEQYF
TRBJ1-5 15 . TRBV14 CASSLGQGSNQPQHF
TRBJ1-4 11 . TRBV20-1 CSATTTGRLNF
TRBJ2-3 16 . TRBV30 CAWSFTPSGSSGTQYF
TRBJ1-1 12 . TRBV19 CASRARSTEAFF
TRBJ2-2 16 . TRBV6-5 CASSSTGTTNTGELFF
TRBJ1-2 15 . TRBV7-2 CASSPGQGANYGYTF
TRBJ2-7 15 . TRBV21-1 CASSIRTGTEVEQYF